The rows below give T cell receptor beta chains drawn from one sample of a study of identical twins. Using its own MiXCR run on the 5' RACE reads, TCRdb lists one record per CDR3 protein. This table holds around 670,000 distinct CDR3 sequences, roughly 6.2% found once. The sample taken for sequencing was naive T cells sorted from blood. These receptors came from a man between 18 and 29 years old in good health. The CDR3 runs from the conserved cysteine through the conserved F or W. A D gene is named only where the DNA matches it firmly. Only some rows state a clone size, as once, few, many or a class for expanded clones.

TRBJ2-5	TRBV10-1	NA	many	CASSESGRLETQYF	TGCGCCAGCAGTGAGTCGGGGAGGTTGGAGACCCAGTACTTC
TRBJ1-5	TRBV5-1	NA	many	CASSLEAGENQPQHF	TGCGCCAGCAGCTTGGAGGCAGGGGAAAATCAGCCCCAGCATTTT
TRBJ2-7	TRBV7-6	NA	many	CASSPTGIHEQYF	TGTGCCAGCAGCCCAACAGGGATCCACGAGCAGTACTTC
TRBJ1-2	TRBV12-3/TRBV12-4	TRBD1	NA	CASSRDSQPNYGYTF	TGTGCCAGCAGTCGGGACAGCCAACCAAACTATGGCTACACCTTC
TRBJ2-1	TRBV5-1	NA	few	CASRLRNEQFF	TGCGCCAGCAGGCTAAGGAATGAGCAGTTCTTC
TRBJ1-6	TRBV27	NA	many	CASSLYSGGGYNSPLHF	TGTGCCAGCAGTTTATATAGCGGAGGGGGCTATAATTCACCCCTCCACTTT
TRBJ1-6	TRBV9	NA	few	CASSDREHNSPLHF	TGTGCCAGCAGCGACCGGGAACATAATTCACCCCTCCACTTT
TRBJ2-1	TRBV3-1	TRBD2	NA	CASSQDPRLAGIDNEQFF	TGTGCCAGCAGCCAAGATCCAAGACTAGCGGGGATAGACAATGAGCAGTTCTTC
TRBJ2-1	TRBV5-6	TRBD2	many	CASSLVWSGTHNEQFF	TGTGCCAGCAGCTTGGTTTGGAGCGGGACCCACAATGAGCAGTTCTTC
TRBJ2-3	TRBV5-1	NA	many	CASRPATSTDTQYF	TGCGCCAGCAGACCCGCGACTAGCACAGATACGCAGTATTTT
TRBJ2-1	TRBV2	TRBD2	NA	CASSDRLAVEQFF	TGTGCCAGCAGTGACCGACTAGCGGTTGAGCAGTTCTTC
TRBJ2-5	TRBV20-1	NA	NA	CSAQQGKETQYF	TGCAGTGCGCAACAGGGAAAAGAGACCCAGTACTTC
TRBJ1-5	TRBV12-3/TRBV12-4	NA	NA	CASSPLGVRQPQHF	TGTGCCAGCAGTCCATTAGGAGTCCGACAGCCCCAGCATTTT
TRBJ2-7	TRBV12-3/TRBV12-4	NA	NA	CASTLGGVYEQYF	TGTGCCAGCACTTTAGGGGGTGTTTACGAGCAGTACTTC
TRBJ2-3	TRBV5-1	TRBD2	NA	CASTAGGPGSDTQYF	TGCGCCAGCACAGCGGGAGGGCCGGGTTCAGATACGCAGTATTTT
TRBJ2-7	TRBV6-2/TRBV6-3	TRBD1	NA	CASSYPPGTGRTYEQYF	TGTGCCAGCAGTTACCCTCCCGGGACAGGTCGAACCTACGAGCAGTACTTC
TRBJ1-5	TRBV3-1	NA	NA	CASSQELRNQPQHF	TGTGCCAGCAGCCAAGAACTCCGCAATCAGCCCCAGCATTTT
TRBJ2-7	TRBV29-1	NA	NA	CSVGDFNEQYF	TGCAGCGTTGGGGATTTCAACGAGCAGTACTTC
TRBJ2-5	TRBV5-6	TRBD1	few	CASSLLGQADF	TGTGCCAGCAGCTTGTTGGGACAGGCGGACTTC
TRBJ2-5	TRBV9	NA	few	CASNRGAGGQETQHF	TGTGCCAGCAATCGGGGGGCTGGTGGCCAAGAGACCCAGCACTTC
TRBJ2-5	TRBV11-1	TRBD2	NA	CASSFPRGLTLRQETQYF	TGTGCCAGCAGCTTTCCAAGGGGACTAACTCTAAGACAAGAGACCCAGTACTTC
TRBJ2-1	TRBV12-3/TRBV12-4	NA	many	CASSDTRYNEQFF	TGTGCCAGCAGTGATACCAGGTACAATGAGCAGTTCTTC
TRBJ2-3	TRBV19	TRBD2	few	CASSISGSGTDTQYF	TGTGCCAGTAGTATTAGCGGGAGCGGGACAGATACGCAGTATTTT
TRBJ2-1	TRBV5-6	NA	many	CASSFPQVYNEQFF	TGTGCCAGCAGTTTCCCACAGGTTTACAATGAGCAGTTCTTC
TRBJ2-1	TRBV20-1	TRBD1	many	CSARVRQGLLYNEQFF	TGCAGTGCTAGAGTTCGACAGGGTCTCCTCTACAATGAGCAGTTCTTC
TRBJ1-5	TRBV7-9	NA	few	CASSLSIGSQPQHF	TGTGCCAGCAGCTTATCTATAGGGTCTCAGCCCCAGCATTTT
TRBJ2-5	TRBV20-1	NA	NA	CSARAPREETQYF	TGCAGTGCTAGGGCGCCCCGAGAAGAGACCCAGTACTTC
TRBJ1-1	TRBV12-3/TRBV12-4	NA	NA	CASSLAQVSEAFF	TGTGCCAGCAGTTTAGCACAGGTCTCTGAAGCTTTCTTT
TRBJ2-5	TRBV6-5	NA	many	CASSYTPAKKETQYF	TGTGCCAGCAGTTACACCCCGGCTAAGAAGGAGACCCAGTACTTC
TRBJ1-1	TRBV12-3/TRBV12-4	NA	few	CASSPLSGNTEAFF	TGTGCCAGCAGTCCCTTATCAGGGAACACTGAAGCTTTCTTT
TRBJ2-5	TRBV2	NA	few	CASSEWFGQETQYF	TGTGCCAGCAGTGAGTGGTTTGGCCAGGAGACCCAGTACTTC
TRBJ2-3	TRBV12-3/TRBV12-4	NA	many	CASSLGAGTDTQYF	TGTGCCAGCAGTTTGGGAGCAGGCACAGATACGCAGTATTTT
TRBJ2-1	TRBV3-1	NA	many	CASSQGRALSKEFF	TGTGCCAGCAGCCAAGGCAGGGCCTTGAGCAAGGAGTTCTTC
TRBJ2-1	TRBV11-1	NA	many	CASRGETAYNEQFF	TGTGCCAGCAGAGGAGAGACAGCCTACAATGAGCAGTTCTTC
TRBJ2-7	TRBV7-2	NA	many	CASSSNYEQYF	TGTGCCAGCAGTTCCAACTACGAGCAGTACTTC
TRBJ2-3	TRBV12-3/TRBV12-4	TRBD2	many	CASSRLAGVNNTQYF	TGTGCCAGCAGTCGCTTAGCGGGAGTTAATAATACGCAGTATTTT
TRBJ2-1	TRBV10-3	NA	few	CAISESVTREEQFF	TGTGCCATCAGTGAGTCGGTGACTAGGGAAGAGCAGTTCTTC
TRBJ1-4	TRBV12-3/TRBV12-4	NA	few	CASSRQWMGEKLFF	TGTGCCAGCAGCCGACAGTGGATGGGTGAAAAACTGTTTTTT
TRBJ2-1	TRBV11-1	TRBD2	few	CASSTRQLSGSAHNEQFF	TGTGCCAGCAGCACCCGTCAACTTAGCGGGAGCGCCCACAATGAGCAGTTCTTC
TRBJ2-3	TRBV7-3	NA	NA	CASSLGGFGADTQYF	TGTGCCAGCAGCTTAGGGGGGTTCGGTGCAGATACGCAGTATTTT
TRBJ2-1	TRBV20-1	NA	NA	CSARTVADPYNEQFF	TGCAGTGCTAGAACAGTAGCGGACCCCTACAATGAGCAGTTCTTC
TRBJ2-5	TRBV12-3/TRBV12-4	TRBD2	many	CASSHGLAGQETQYF	TGTGCCAGCAGCCATGGACTAGCGGGCCAAGAGACCCAGTACTTC
TRBJ1-2	TRBV14	NA	few	CASSQDMSREDYTF	TGTGCCAGCAGCCAAGATATGAGCAGGGAGGACTACACCTTC
TRBJ1-4	TRBV4-3	TRBD1	many	CASSQGQGGTEKLFF	TGCGCCAGCAGCCAAGGACAGGGAGGGACTGAAAAACTGTTTTTT
TRBJ2-7	TRBV15	NA	many	CATSRVGDSYEQYF	TGTGCCACCAGCAGAGTAGGCGACTCCTACGAGCAGTACTTC
TRBJ2-5	TRBV28	NA	few	CASVGQETQYF	TGTGCCAGCGTTGGACAAGAGACCCAGTACTTC
TRBJ2-2	TRBV4-3	NA	few	CASSQDGIGGQGELFF	TGCGCCAGCAGCCAAGATGGTATCGGGGGGCAAGGGGAGCTGTTTTTT
TRBJ1-1	TRBV25-1	NA	many	CASSDDRPLGTEAFF	TGTGCCAGCAGTGACGACAGGCCCTTGGGCACTGAAGCTTTCTTT
TRBJ2-7	TRBV7-9	TRBD2	NA	CASSFRTSGTPMYF	TGTGCCAGCAGCTTCCGGACTAGCGGGACCCCCATGTACTTC
TRBJ2-3	TRBV11-1	NA	many	CASSLVAGPDTQYF	TGTGCCAGCAGCTTAGTGGCAGGGCCAGATACGCAGTATTTT
TRBJ2-1	TRBV12-3/TRBV12-4	TRBD2	many	CASSFLAGLPDNEQFF	TGTGCCAGCAGTTTTTTGGCGGGACTACCTGACAATGAGCAGTTCTTC
TRBJ1-2	TRBV3-1	NA	NA	CASSQDSPGGGIYGYTF	TGTGCCAGCAGCCAAGATTCCCCAGGCGGGGGAATCTATGGCTACACCTTC
TRBJ1-2	TRBV12-3/TRBV12-4	NA	NA	CPSSLGGVSGYTF	TGTCCCAGCAGTTTAGGGGGGGTCTCTGGCTACACCTTC
TRBJ2-5	TRBV12-3/TRBV12-4	NA	many	CASSRREIQETQYF	TGTGCCAGCAGCCGTAGGGAGATCCAAGAGACCCAGTACTTC